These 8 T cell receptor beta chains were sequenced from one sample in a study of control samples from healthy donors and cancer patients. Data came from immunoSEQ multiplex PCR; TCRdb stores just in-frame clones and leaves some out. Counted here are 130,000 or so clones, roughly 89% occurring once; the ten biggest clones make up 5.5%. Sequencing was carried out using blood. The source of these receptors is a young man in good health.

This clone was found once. This CDR3 is CASTTGGLGTDTQYF. The CDR3 bases are TGTGCCAGCACTACAGGGGGCTTGGGCACAGATACGCAGTATTTT. V usage is TRBV14 and J usage is TRBJ2-3, with TRBD1 identical over 9 bases. CDR1 and CDR2 from the germline V gene are SGHDN and FVKESK. The CDR3 covers 15 residues. Unmatched junction bases numbered 6, after V lost 7 bases and J lost 1 base.

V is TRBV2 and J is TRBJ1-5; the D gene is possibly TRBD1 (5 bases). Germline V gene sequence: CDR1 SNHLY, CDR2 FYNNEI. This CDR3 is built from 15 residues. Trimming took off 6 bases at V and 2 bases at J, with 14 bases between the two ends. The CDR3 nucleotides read TGTGCCAGCAGGGGACCTTCGGGTGGCAATCAGCCCCAGCATTTT. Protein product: CASRGPSGGNQPQHF.

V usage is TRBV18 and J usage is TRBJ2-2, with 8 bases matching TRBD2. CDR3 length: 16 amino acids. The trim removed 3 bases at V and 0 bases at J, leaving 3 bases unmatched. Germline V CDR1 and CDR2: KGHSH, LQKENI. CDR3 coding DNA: TGTGCCAGCTCACCTCAGGGACTAGCGAACACCGGGGAGCTGTTTTTT. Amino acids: CASSPQGLANTGELFF.

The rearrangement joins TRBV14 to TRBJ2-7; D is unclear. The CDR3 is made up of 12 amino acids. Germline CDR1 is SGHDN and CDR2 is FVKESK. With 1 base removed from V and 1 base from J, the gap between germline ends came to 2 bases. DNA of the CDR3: TGTGCCAGCAGCCAAGCGTCCTACGAGCAGTACTTC. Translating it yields CASSQASYEQYF.

The CDR3 DNA follows: TGTGCCAGCAGCTTGAGCGGGGGGGCCGGAAGAGAGCAGTTCTTC. Its protein product is CASSLSGGAGREQFF. The chain combines TRBV11-3 with TRBJ2-1, with TRBD2 identical over 10 bases. The length of the CDR3 is 15 residues. V shed 3 bases, J shed 10 bases, and the junction held 9 bases outside the gene matches. The germline gives CDR1 SGHNT, CDR2 YENEEA. Drawing the rest from reference TRBV11-3 and TRBJ2-1, the complete variable domain is EAGVVQSPRYKIIEKKQPVAFWCNPISGHNTLYWYLQNLGQGPELLIRYENEEAVDDSQLPKDRFSAERLKGVDSTLKIQPAELGDSAVYLCASSLSGGAGREQFFGPGTRLTVL.

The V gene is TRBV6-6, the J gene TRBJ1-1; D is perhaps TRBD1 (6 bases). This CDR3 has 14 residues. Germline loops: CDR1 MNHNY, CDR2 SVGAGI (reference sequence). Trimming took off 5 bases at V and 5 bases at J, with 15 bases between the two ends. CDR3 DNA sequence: TGTGCCAGCAGTCAAGACACAGGGAGGACTGAAGCTTTCTTT. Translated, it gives CASSQDTGRTEAFF.

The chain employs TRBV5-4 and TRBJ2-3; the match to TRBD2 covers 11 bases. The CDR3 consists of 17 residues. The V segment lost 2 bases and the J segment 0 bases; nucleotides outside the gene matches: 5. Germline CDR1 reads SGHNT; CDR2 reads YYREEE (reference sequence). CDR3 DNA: TGTGCCAGCAGCTTAAGACTAGCGGGGCCGAGCACAGATACGCAGTATTTT. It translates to CASSLRLAGPSTDTQYF.

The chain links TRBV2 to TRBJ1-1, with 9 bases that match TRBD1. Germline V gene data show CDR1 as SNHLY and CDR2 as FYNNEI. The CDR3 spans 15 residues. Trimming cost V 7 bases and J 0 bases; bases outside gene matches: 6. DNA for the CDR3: TGTGCCAGCAACCGGGACAGGGCCCTGAACACTGAAGCTTTCTTT. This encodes CASNRDRALNTEAFF.